Listed below are T cell receptor beta chains from one sample, sequenced in a study of cytomegalovirus exposure and HLA in healthy donors. Method: immunoSEQ multiplex PCR; TCRdb's copy keeps in-frame clones and lacks some. Of fewer than 250,000 clones listed, 74% are singletons. The sample taken for sequencing was PBMCs. The receptors derive from a woman younger than 45 in good health and CMV-seropositive. Each CDR3 is given with its conserved first and last residue. A D gene is named only where the DNA matches it firmly. Expanded clones get a size class; other rows say once, few or many, or leave the size out.

TRBD1	TRBJ1-1	TRBV10-3	-	CAIRGPGQGDTEAFF	TGTGCCATCAGGGGACCGGGACAGGGGGACACTGAAGCTTTCTTT
TRBD2	TRBJ2-1	TRBV18	-	CASSRVTSGSNNEQFF	TGTGCCAGCTCACGTGTGACTAGCGGGAGTAACAATGAGCAGTTCTTC
TRBD1	TRBJ2-2	TRBV7-9	-	CASSSMPGQGTGELFF	TGTGCCAGCAGCTCGATGCCGGGACAGGGGACCGGGGAGCTGTTTTTT
TRBD2	TRBJ2-7	TRBV27	once	CASRPGLAGGIPYEQYF	TGTGCCAGCCGTCCGGGACTAGCGGGAGGGATCCCCTACGAGCAGTACTTC
-	TRBJ2-1	TRBV28	-	CASSLILRGLNEQFF	TGTGCCAGCAGTTTAATCCTGCGGGGCCTCAATGAGCAGTTCTTC
TRBD1	TRBJ2-5	TRBV6-1	-	CASSLPGGRETQYF	TGTGCCAGCAGTCTGCCAGGGGGCAGAGAGACCCAGTACTTC
-	TRBJ2-1	TRBV11-2	-	CASSLGEAYNEQFF	TGTGCCAGCAGCTTAGGGGAGGCCTACAATGAGCAGTTCTTC
TRBD1	TRBJ2-1	TRBV6-5	-	CASSRTGYNEQFF	TGTGCCAGCAGTCGGACAGGTTACAATGAGCAGTTCTTC
TRBD2	TRBJ2-7	TRBV9	-	CASSSTRTSGEQYF	TGTGCCAGCAGCTCCACGAGGACTAGCGGCGAGCAGTACTTC
-	TRBJ2-3	TRBV10-2	-	CASSDSGTDTQYF	TGCGCCAGCAGTGACTCAGGCACAGATACGCAGTATTTT
-	TRBJ1-4	TRBV2	-	CASMEGPNEKLFF	TGTGCCAGCATGGAGGGACCCAATGAAAAACTGTTTTTT
TRBD2	TRBJ2-7	TRBV9	-	CASSVGGDRSYEQYF	TGTGCCAGCAGCGTGGGAGGGGATCGCTCCTACGAGCAGTACTTC
-	TRBJ2-5	TRBV28	-	CASSSSGSVKTQYF	TGTGCCAGCAGTTCCAGCGGCAGCGTCAAGACCCAGTACTTC
TRBD1	TRBJ2-1	TRBV7-9	-	CASSITGTAKQWEQFF	TGTGCCAGCAGCATCACCGGGACAGCCAAGCAATGGGAGCAGTTCTTC
-	TRBJ2-1	TRBV19	-	CASSSHPRDTWGRDSYNEQFF	TGTGCCAGTAGCTCCCACCCCCGGGACACCTGGGGTCGGGACTCCTACAATGAGCAGTTCTTC
-	TRBJ1-5	TRBV30	-	CAWTIPEGSNRPNQPQHF	TGTGCCTGGACCATCCCTGAAGGGTCCAACAGGCCCAATCAGCCCCAGCATTTT
-	TRBJ2-1	TRBV7-9	-	CASSSSYEQFF	TGTGCCAGCAGCTCTTCCTATGAGCAGTTCTTC
TRBD2	TRBJ2-1	TRBV6-1	-	CASSPGTSGYNEQFF	TGTGCCAGCAGCCCCGGGACTAGCGGTTACAATGAGCAGTTCTTC
-	TRBJ1-2	TRBV11-2	once	CASSPGLSGYTF	TGTGCCAGCAGTCCAGGGCTGTCGGGCTACACCTTC
TRBD1	TRBJ1-2	TRBV10-2	-	CASRSTGTGVGYTF	TGCGCCAGCAGATCCACCGGGACAGGGGTAGGCTACACCTTC
-	TRBJ1-3	TRBV9	-	CASSVQGTGNTIYF	TGTGCCAGCAGCGTTCAGGGGACGGGAAACACCATATATTTT
TRBD2	TRBJ2-7	TRBV7-9	-	CASSFGGDGTYEQYF	TGTGCCAGCAGCTTTGGGGGGGACGGGACCTACGAGCAGTACTTC
TRBD2	TRBJ2-5	TRBV5-1	-	CASRPGTSGSETQYF	TGCGCCAGCAGACCCGGGACTAGCGGGAGTGAGACCCAGTACTTC
TRBD2	TRBJ2-7	TRBV29-1	-	CSVANSGIGEQYF	TGCAGCGTCGCGAATAGCGGGATCGGCGAGCAGTACTTC
TRBD1	TRBJ2-4	TRBV19	-	CASSFPTGGNIQYF	TGTGCCAGTAGTTTCCCGACAGGGGGCAACATTCAGTACTTC
TRBD1	TRBJ1-2	TRBV5-1	-	CASRENRGLGGYTF	TGCGCCAGCAGGGAGAACAGGGGACTGGGTGGCTACACCTTC
TRBD1	TRBJ2-7	TRBV11-2	-	CASSFGQGYEQYF	TGTGCCAGCAGCTTTGGACAGGGTTACGAGCAGTACTTC
-	TRBJ2-4	TRBV27	-	CASSLGAALAKNIQYF	TGTGCCAGCAGTTTAGGGGCGGCTTTAGCCAAAAACATTCAGTACTTC
TRBD1	TRBJ1-1	TRBV5-5	-	CASSADRGGTEAFF	TGTGCCAGCAGCGCGGACAGGGGGGGGACTGAAGCTTTCTTT
-	TRBJ2-1	TRBV10-1	-	CASSEIRDFLLFKQFF	TGCGCCAGCAGCGAAATCCGGGACTTCCTTCTATTTAAGCAGTTCTTC
TRBD1	TRBJ2-7	TRBV6-5	few	CASSRTGYEQYF	TGTGCCAGCAGTCGGACAGGCTACGAGCAGTACTTC
-	TRBJ2-7	TRBV5-4	few	CASSPGGIYEQYF	TGTGCCAGCAGCCCCGGGGGAATCTACGAGCAGTACTTC
-	TRBJ1-5	TRBV28	few	CASSSGHRNQPQHF	TGTGCCAGCAGTTCGGGACACAGAAATCAGCCCCAGCATTTT
TRBD2	TRBJ2-3	TRBV4-1	-	CASSQELRLAGADTQYF	TGCGCCAGCAGCCAAGAACTCCGGCTAGCGGGAGCAGATACGCAGTATTTT
-	TRBJ1-1	TRBV29-1	-	CIAFGRPGNTEAFF	TGCATCGCCTTTGGAAGGCCGGGGAACACTGAAGCTTTCTTT
-	TRBJ1-1	TRBV6-1	-	CASSEVGGNEAFF	TGTGCCAGCAGTGAAGTTGGGGGGAATGAAGCTTTCTTT
-	TRBJ1-1	TRBV6-5	-	CASRTATGNAFF	TGTGCCAGCAGAACCGCCACAGGGAATGCTTTCTTT
-	TRBJ1-1	TRBV7-2	few	CASSIGQNSEAFF	TGTGCCAGCAGCATAGGACAAAACAGTGAAGCTTTCTTT
TRBD1	TRBJ2-5	TRBV19	few	CASSALPGQGVETQYF	TGTGCCAGTTCCGCCCTTCCGGGACAGGGGGTAGAGACCCAGTACTTC
-	TRBJ2-7	TRBV11-3	-	CASSSGFGEQYF	TGTGCCAGCAGCTCCGGGTTCGGCGAGCAGTACTTC
-	TRBJ2-2	TRBV6-5	-	CASSYMGAGELFF	TGTGCCAGCAGTTACATGGGCGCCGGGGAGCTGTTTTTT
-	TRBJ2-1	TRBV21-1	-	CASPVGLAGDGGNEQFF	TGTGCCAGCCCCGTCGGACTAGCGGGAGATGGGGGCAATGAGCAGTTCTTC
TRBD1	TRBJ1-5	TRBV18	-	CASSSDRGQPQHF	TGTGCCAGCTCGTCCGACAGGGGACAGCCCCAGCATTTT
TRBD1	TRBJ1-1	TRBV7-9	-	CASSLAFGTGRDTEAFF	TGTGCCAGCAGCTTAGCGTTCGGGACAGGGAGGGACACTGAAGCTTTCTTT
-	TRBJ2-7	TRBV28	-	CASTPLASVYYEQYF	TGTGCCAGCACCCCATTAGCTAGCGTGTACTACGAGCAGTACTTC
-	TRBJ1-1	TRBV6-6	-	CASTINRASEAFF	TGTGCCAGCACAATTAACAGGGCCTCTGAAGCTTTCTTT
-	TRBJ2-3	TRBV28	-	CASSLKRRGGLSTDTQYF	TGTGCCAGCAGTTTAAAAAGGAGGGGGGGGTTAAGCACAGATACGCAGTATTTT
TRBD2	TRBJ2-3	TRBV19	-	CASSILAGVTDTQYF	TGTGCCAGTAGTATCCTAGCGGGAGTCACAGATACGCAGTATTTT
TRBD1	TRBJ2-5	TRBV5-4	once	CASSSRGRWETQYF	TGTGCCAGCAGCTCCAGGGGGCGATGGGAGACCCAGTACTTC
-	TRBJ2-3	TRBV7-2	once	CASSLVSSIADTQYF	TGTGCCAGCAGCTTAGTTTCTAGTATCGCAGATACGCAGTATTTT
-	TRBJ1-4	TRBV18	-	CASSPGLLPEKLFF	TGTGCCAGCTCACCAGGGCTCCTCCCTGAAAAACTGTTTTTT
-	TRBJ2-7	TRBV5-6	few	CASSLERGSYEQYF	TGTGCCAGCAGCTTGGAGAGAGGCTCCTACGAGCAGTACTTC
-	TRBJ2-7	TRBV19	-	CASSIGRRGEAEQYF	TGTGCCAGTAGTATAGGGCGCAGGGGCGAGGCCGAGCAGTACTTC
TRBD2	TRBJ2-7	TRBV5-6	few	CASSVGVAGAYEQYF	TGTGCCAGCAGCGTCGGGGTAGCGGGCGCCTACGAGCAGTACTTC
TRBD1	TRBJ2-1	TRBV6-6	-	CASSSTGGNEQFF	TGTGCCAGCAGTTCGACAGGGGGCAATGAGCAGTTCTTC
TRBD2	TRBJ2-5	TRBV5-4	-	CASSLGGGDWTQYF	TGTGCCAGCAGCTTGGGCGGGGGGGATTGGACCCAGTACTTC
TRBD1	TRBJ2-7	TRBV6-6	-	CASSPLGQGYNEQYF	TGTGCCAGCAGCCCTCTGGGACAGGGGTATAACGAGCAGTACTTC
-	TRBJ2-1	TRBV6-4	-	CASSDSFKGDYNEQFF	TGTGCCAGCAGTGACTCGTTTAAGGGGGACTACAATGAGCAGTTCTTC
-	TRBJ1-1	TRBV14	few	CASSQLRGGENTEAFF	TGTGCCAGCAGCCAGCTGAGGGGGGGGGAGAACACTGAAGCTTTCTTT
-	TRBJ2-1	TRBV12-5	-	CASATTGKYNEQFF	TGTGCTAGTGCCACCACAGGGAAATACAATGAGCAGTTCTTC